One sample yielded the 13 T cell receptor beta chains listed below, sequenced in a study of PD-1 blockade in classical Hodgkin lymphoma. As to time point: cycle 4 day 1 (C4D1), after six to seven weeks of nivolumab. Patients all relapsed after autologous stem cell transplantation, and there was variation in brentuximab vedotin exposure. Clones were read by immunoSEQ multiplex PCR, and TCRdb kept only the in-frame ones, dropping some. Among about 21,000 clones, about 73% were seen once, and the ten largest hold roughly 19%. This specimen was peripheral blood mononuclear cells (PBMCs), taken before the fourth cycle of nivolumab. These receptors came from a human donor with classical Hodgkin lymphoma.

The table lists this clone with a few counts. The chain uses TRBV7-6 and TRBJ2-3; the D gene is possibly TRBD2 (6 bases). V was pared by 4 bases and J by 0 bases, with 11 bases between. Per germline, CDR1 SGHVS and CDR2 FNYEAQ. This CDR3 is 15 amino acids long. The CDR3 bases are TGTGCCAGCAGCTCGATGGGACTCAGCACAGATACGCAGTATTTT. Its translation: CASSSMGLSTDTQYF. Full variable domain (outside the CDR3, taken from reference TRBV7-6 and TRBJ2-3): GAGVSQSPRYKVTKRGQDVALRCDPISGHVSLYWYRQALGQGPEFLTYFNYEAQQDKSGLPNDRFSAERPEGSISTLTIQRTEQRDSAMYRCASSSMGLSTDTQYFGPGTRLTVL.

CDR3 residues: CASSGVAGVGGETQYF. CDR3 in DNA: TGTGCCAGCAGTGGGGTAGCGGGAGTGGGCGGAGAGACCCAGTACTTC. The rearrangement uses TRBV6-1 and TRBJ2-5; 9 bases map to TRBD2. Looked up from germline, CDR1 is MNHNS and CDR2 is SASEGT. The CDR3 extends over 16 amino acids. Trimming removed 4 bases from V and 4 bases from J; junction bases left unmatched: 10.

The V gene is TRBV27, the J gene TRBJ2-7; D not certain. The CDR3 loop spans 14 amino acids. From germline, CDR1 is MNHEY and CDR2 SMNVEV (reference sequence). V dropped 2 bases and J dropped 2 bases, with 10 bases sitting between them. CDR3 bases: TGTGCCAGCAGTTTAGCCCTCGGACCCTACGAGCAGTACTTC. Translating it yields CASSLALGPYEQYF.

The V gene is TRBV7-6, the J gene TRBJ2-2; no clear D gene. Germline V lookup: CDR1 SGHVS, CDR2 FNYEAQ. The ends were cut back, 4 bases at V and 7 bases at J, with 13 bases in the middle. This CDR3 contains 14 residues. The CDR3 nucleotides are TGTGCCAGCAGCTCGGGCCCTGGCGGCGGGGAGCTGTTTTTT. Translating it yields CASSSGPGGGELFF.

The chain uses TRBV28 and TRBJ2-1, with 9 bases lining up with TRBD1. The ends lost 2 bases at V and 8 bases at J; junction bases unmatched: 7. This CDR3 is 15 amino acids long. Germline values: CDR1 MDHEN, CDR2 SYDVKM. The CDR3 DNA reads TGTGCCAGCAGTTTAGGACAGGGGCGAAAGGATGAGCAGTTCTTC. Translating it yields CASSLGQGRKDEQFF.

This clone has a handful of counts. At one boundary the junction diverges from the germline segment, which might be a read error. In the same sample, other DNA sequences code for this CDR3. The chain employs TRBV7-7 and TRBJ1-1, with D unclear. This CDR3 region has 13 residues. Looked up from germline, CDR1 is SSHAT and CDR2 is FNYEAQ (reference sequence). CDR3 in DNA: TGTGCTAGCAGCTTGGGAGAGAACACTGAAGCTTTCTTT. Its protein is CASSLGENTEAFF.

The rearrangement joins TRBV6-5 to TRBJ1-2; D not resolved. There are 11 residues in the CDR3. The V gene lost 8 bases and the J gene lost 2 bases, with 6 bases spanning the gap. The V gene's germline CDR1 is MNHEY and CDR2 SVGAGI. CDR3 in amino acids: CASARNYGYTF. The CDR3 DNA is TGTGCCAGCGCCAGAAACTATGGCTACACCTTC.

This clone is deemed medium-sized. Other DNA sequences in the same sample also yield this CDR3. The chain carries TRBV10-1 and TRBJ2-7; the D is unclear. The CDR3 contains 11 residues. Per the germline V gene, CDR1 is WNHNN and CDR2 is SYGVQD (reference sequence). V was trimmed by 6 bases and J by 4 bases, leaving 7 bases between them. Written as DNA, the CDR3 is TGCGCCAGCAGCAACTCTTACGAGCAGTACTTC. Its protein product is CASSNSYEQYF.

The CDR3 is CASSPRGPSGVSMDTQYF. CDR3 in DNA: TGTGCCAGCTCACCACGAGGACCCTCTGGTGTATCAATGGATACGCAGTATTTT. The V gene is TRBV18, the J gene TRBJ2-3; D is uncertain. V was trimmed by 1 base and J by 6 bases, leaving 23 bases between them. The germline gives CDR1 KGHSH, CDR2 LQKENI. CDR3 length: 18 amino acids.

The chain has TRBV6-6 and TRBJ1-2; unclear D gene. The CDR3 loop spans 14 amino acids. Trimming took off 5 bases at V and 7 bases at J, with 17 bases between the two ends. Germline loops: CDR1 MNHNY, CDR2 SVGAGI (reference sequence). The CDR3 protein is CASSTPQELVGYTF. CDR3 bases: TGTGCCAGCAGTACACCCCAGGAGTTAGTTGGCTACACCTTC.

The chain carries TRBV5-1 and TRBJ2-3; TRBD2 matches 14 bases. CDR3 length: 19 residues. Trimming took 4 bases from V and 3 from J; bases not matched to a gene: 13. Germline V gives CDR1 SGHRS, CDR2 YFSETQ. The CDR3 is CASSTGTSGSGMGTDTQYF. DNA of the CDR3: TGCGCCAGCAGCACCGGGACTAGCGGGAGTGGTATGGGTACAGATACGCAGTATTTT. The complete variable domain, with remaining parts taken from reference TRBV5-1 and TRBJ2-3, reads KAGVTQTPRYLIKTRGQQVTLSCSPISGHRSVSWYQQTPGQGLQFLFEYFSETQRNKGNFPGRFSGRQFSNSRSEMNVSTLELGDSALYLCASSTGTSGSGMGTDTQYFGPGTRLTVL.

The chain is built from TRBV5-4 and TRBJ2-1; 7 bases agree with TRBD2. Germline CDR1 is SGHNT and CDR2 is YYREEE (reference sequence). The CDR3 runs 16 residues. The trim removed 5 bases at V and 3 bases at J, leaving 11 bases unmatched. The CDR3 sequence is CASRTDAGVSYNEQFF. CDR3 nucleotides: TGTGCCAGCAGAACCGATGCGGGAGTTAGCTACAATGAGCAGTTCTTC.

The CDR3 DNA reads as TGTGCCAGCAGCTTTCGGCTAGATACGCAGTATTTT. Translated, it gives CASSFRLDTQYF. The rearrangement links TRBV5-6 to TRBJ2-3; D unclear. The germline CDR1 and CDR2 sequences are SGHDT and YYEEEE. V dropped 2 bases and J dropped 5 bases, with 6 bases sitting between them. The CDR3 sequence is 12 residues long.